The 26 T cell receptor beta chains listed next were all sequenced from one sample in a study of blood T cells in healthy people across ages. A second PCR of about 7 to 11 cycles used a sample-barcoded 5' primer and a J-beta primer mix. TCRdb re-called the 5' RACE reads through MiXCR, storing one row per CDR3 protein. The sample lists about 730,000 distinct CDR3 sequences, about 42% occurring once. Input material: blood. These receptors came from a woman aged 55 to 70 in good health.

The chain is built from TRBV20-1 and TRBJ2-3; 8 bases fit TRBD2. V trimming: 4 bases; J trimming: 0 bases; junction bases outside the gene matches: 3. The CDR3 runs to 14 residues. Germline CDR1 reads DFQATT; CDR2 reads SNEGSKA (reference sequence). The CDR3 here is CSAISGISTDTQYF. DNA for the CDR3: TGCAGTGCTATTAGCGGGATCAGCACAGATACGCAGTATTTT.

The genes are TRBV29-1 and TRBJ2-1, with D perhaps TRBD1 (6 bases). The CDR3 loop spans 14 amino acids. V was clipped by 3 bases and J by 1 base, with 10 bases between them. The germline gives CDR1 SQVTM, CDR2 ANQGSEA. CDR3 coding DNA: TGCAGCGTTGAGCAGGGGTTTTCCTACAATGAGCAGTTCTTC. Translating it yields CSVEQGFSYNEQFF.

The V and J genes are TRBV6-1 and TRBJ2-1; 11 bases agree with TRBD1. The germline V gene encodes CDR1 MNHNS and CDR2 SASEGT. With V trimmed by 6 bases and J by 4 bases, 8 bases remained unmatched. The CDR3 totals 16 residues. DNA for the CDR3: TGTGCCAGCAGACATGGGACAGGGGGGGGATACAATGAGCAGTTCTTC. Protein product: CASRHGTGGGYNEQFF.

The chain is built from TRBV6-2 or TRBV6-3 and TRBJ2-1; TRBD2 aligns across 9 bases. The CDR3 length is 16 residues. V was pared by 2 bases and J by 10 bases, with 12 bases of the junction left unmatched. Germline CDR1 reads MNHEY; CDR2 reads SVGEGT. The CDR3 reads CASSYGSSGKGNEQFF. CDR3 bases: TGTGCCAGCAGTTACGGGTCTAGCGGGAAAGGTAACGAGCAGTTCTTC.

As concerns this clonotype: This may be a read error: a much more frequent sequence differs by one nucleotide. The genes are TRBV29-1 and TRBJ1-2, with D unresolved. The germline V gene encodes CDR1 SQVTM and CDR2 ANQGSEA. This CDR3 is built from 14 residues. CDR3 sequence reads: CSVAVTSGFYDYTF. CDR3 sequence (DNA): TGCAGCGTGGCTGTAACGTCAGGATTTTATGACTACACCTTC.

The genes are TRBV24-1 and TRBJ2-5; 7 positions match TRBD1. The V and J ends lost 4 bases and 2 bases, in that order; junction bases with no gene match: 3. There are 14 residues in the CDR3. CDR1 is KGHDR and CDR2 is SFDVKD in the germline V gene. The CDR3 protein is CATSDPRGQETQYF. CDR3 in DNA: TGTGCCACCAGTGACCCCAGGGGGCAAGAGACCCAGTACTTC.

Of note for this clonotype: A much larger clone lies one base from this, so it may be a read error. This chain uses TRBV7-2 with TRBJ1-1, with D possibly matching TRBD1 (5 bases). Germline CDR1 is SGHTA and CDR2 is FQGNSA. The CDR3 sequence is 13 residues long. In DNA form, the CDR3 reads TGTGCCAGCAGCTCACAAGAGGGGACTGAAGCTTCCTTT. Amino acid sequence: CASSSQEGTEASF.

CDR3 sequence: CASSLDGIGEQFF. The CDR3 DNA reads TGCGCCAGCAGCTTGGACGGCATTGGGGAGCAGTTCTTC. The chain combines TRBV5-1 with TRBJ2-1; D not certain. The germline V gene has CDR1 SGHRS and CDR2 YFSETQ. This CDR3 comprises 13 residues. Trimming cost V 0 bases and J 10 bases, with 11 bases left between them.

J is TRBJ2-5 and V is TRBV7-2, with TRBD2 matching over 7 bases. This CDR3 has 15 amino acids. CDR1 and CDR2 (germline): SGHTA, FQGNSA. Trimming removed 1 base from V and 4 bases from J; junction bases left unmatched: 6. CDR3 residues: CASSLGLAVGETQYF. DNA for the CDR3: TGTGCCAGCAGCTTAGGGCTAGCGGTGGGAGAGACCCAGTACTTC. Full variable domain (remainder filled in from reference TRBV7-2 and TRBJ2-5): GAGVSQSPSNKVTEKGKDVELRCDPISGHTALYWYRQSLGQGLEFLIYFQGNSAPDKSGLPSDRFSAERTGGSVSTLTIQRTQQEDSAVYLCASSLGLAVGETQYFGPGTRLLVL.

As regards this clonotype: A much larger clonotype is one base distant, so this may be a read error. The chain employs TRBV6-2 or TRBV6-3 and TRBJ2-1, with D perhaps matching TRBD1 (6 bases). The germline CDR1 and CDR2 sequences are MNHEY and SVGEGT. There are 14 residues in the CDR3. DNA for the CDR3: TGTGCCGGCAGTGGGACAAGGCCTACGGGTGAGCAGTTCTTC. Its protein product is CAGSGTRPTGEQFF.

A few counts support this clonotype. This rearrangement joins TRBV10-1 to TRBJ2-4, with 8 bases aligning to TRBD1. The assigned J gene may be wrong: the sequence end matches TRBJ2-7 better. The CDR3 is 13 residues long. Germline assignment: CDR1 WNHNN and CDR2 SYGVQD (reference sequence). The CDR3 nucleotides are TGCGCCAGCAGTGCCTGGACAGGGAGCGAGCAGTACTTC. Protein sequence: CASSAWTGSEQYF.

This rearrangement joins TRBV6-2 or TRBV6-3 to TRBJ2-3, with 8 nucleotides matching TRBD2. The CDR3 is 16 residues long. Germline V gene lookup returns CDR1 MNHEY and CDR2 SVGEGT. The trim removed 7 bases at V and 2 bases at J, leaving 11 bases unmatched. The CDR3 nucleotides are TGTGCCAGCACACCGGGACTAGTGGGATACACAGATACGCAGTATTTT. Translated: CASTPGLVGYTDTQYF.

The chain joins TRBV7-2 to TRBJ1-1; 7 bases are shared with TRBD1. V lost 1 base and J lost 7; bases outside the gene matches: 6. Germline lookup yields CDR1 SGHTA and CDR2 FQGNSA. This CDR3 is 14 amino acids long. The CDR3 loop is CASSLVGTEYEAFF. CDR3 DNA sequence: TGTGCCAGCAGCTTAGTGGGGACAGAGTATGAAGCTTTCTTT.

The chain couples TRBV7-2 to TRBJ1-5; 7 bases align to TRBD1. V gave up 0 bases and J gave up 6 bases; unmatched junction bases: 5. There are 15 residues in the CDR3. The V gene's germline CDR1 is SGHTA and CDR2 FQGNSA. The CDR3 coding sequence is TGTGCCAGCAGCTTAGCAGGGGGCTTGGGTCAGCCCCAGCATTTT. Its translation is CASSLAGGLGQPQHF.

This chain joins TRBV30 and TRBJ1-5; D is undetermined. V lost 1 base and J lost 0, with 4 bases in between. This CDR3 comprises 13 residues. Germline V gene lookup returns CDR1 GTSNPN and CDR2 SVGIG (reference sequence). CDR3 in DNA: TGTGCCTGGAGTGCAGATAGCAATCAGCCCCAGCATTTT. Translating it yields CAWSADSNQPQHF.

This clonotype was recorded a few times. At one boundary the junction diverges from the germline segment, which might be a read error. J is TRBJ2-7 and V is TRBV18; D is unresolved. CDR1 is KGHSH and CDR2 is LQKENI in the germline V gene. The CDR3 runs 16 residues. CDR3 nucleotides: TGTGCCAGCTCATCACCGACGGCATCGGGCTCCTACGAGCAGTACTTC. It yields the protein CASSSPTASGSYEQYF.

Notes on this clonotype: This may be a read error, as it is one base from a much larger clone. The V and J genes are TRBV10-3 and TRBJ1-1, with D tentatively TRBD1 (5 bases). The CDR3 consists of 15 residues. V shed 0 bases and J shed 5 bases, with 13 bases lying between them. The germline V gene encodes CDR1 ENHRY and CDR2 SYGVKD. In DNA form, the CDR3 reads TGTGCCATCAGTGAGTCGCCAGGGTCGAGTACTGAAGCTTTCTTT. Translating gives CAISESPGSSTEAFF.

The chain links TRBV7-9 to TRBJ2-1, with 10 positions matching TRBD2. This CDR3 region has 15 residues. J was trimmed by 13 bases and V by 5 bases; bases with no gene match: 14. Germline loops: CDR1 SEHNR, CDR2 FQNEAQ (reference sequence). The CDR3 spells CASSTGLATAETQFF. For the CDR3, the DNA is TGTGCCAGCAGCACGGGACTAGCGACCGCTGAGACCCAGTTCTTC.

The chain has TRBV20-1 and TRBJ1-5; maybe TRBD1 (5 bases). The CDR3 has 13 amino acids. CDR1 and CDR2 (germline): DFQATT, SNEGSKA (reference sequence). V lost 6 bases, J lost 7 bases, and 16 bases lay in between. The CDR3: CSALPGTSQPQHF. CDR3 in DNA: TGCAGTGCGCTACCCGGGACGTCCCAGCCCCAGCATTTT.

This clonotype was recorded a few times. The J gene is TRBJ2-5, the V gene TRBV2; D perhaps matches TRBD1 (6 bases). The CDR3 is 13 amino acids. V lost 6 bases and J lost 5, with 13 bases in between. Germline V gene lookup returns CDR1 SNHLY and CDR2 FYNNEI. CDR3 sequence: CASRTGPEETQYF. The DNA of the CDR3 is TGTGCCAGCAGGACAGGACCGGAGGAGACCCAGTACTTC.

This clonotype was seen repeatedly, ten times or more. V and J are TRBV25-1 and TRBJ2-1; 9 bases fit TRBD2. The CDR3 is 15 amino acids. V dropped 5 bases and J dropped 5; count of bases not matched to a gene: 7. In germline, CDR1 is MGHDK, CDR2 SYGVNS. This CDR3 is CASSISGSAHNEQFF. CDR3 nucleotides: TGTGCCAGCAGTATTAGCGGGAGCGCCCACAATGAGCAGTTCTTC.

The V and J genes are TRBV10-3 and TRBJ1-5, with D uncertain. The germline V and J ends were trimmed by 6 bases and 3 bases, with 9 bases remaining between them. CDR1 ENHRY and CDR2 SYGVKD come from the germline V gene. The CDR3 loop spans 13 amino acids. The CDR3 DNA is TGTGCCATCAGACAAGGGCCCAATCAGCCCCAGCATTTT. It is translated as CAIRQGPNQPQHF.

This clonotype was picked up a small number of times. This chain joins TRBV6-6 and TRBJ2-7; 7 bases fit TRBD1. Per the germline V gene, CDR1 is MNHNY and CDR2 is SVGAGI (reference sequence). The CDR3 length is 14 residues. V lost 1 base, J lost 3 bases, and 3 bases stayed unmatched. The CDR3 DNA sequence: TGTGCCAGCAGTTACTTGGGACAGAGCTACGAGCAGTACTTC. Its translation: CASSYLGQSYEQYF.

The CDR3 sequence is CASTQAGGSFYNEQYF. DNA for the CDR3: TGTGCCAGCACACAAGCGGGGGGCAGTTTCTACAATGAGCAGTACTTC. The chain has TRBV2 and TRBJ2-1; 9 bases map to TRBD2. The J call may be incorrect, as the DNA end agrees better with TRBJ2-7. This CDR3 comprises 16 residues. The germline gives CDR1 SNHLY, CDR2 FYNNEI.

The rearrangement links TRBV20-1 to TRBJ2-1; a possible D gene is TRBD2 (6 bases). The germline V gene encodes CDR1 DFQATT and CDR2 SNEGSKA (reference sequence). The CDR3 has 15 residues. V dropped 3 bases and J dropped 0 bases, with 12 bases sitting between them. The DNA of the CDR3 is TGCAGTGCTAGCTACCCGGGAGCCTCCTACAATGAGCAGTTCTTC. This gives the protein CSASYPGASYNEQFF.

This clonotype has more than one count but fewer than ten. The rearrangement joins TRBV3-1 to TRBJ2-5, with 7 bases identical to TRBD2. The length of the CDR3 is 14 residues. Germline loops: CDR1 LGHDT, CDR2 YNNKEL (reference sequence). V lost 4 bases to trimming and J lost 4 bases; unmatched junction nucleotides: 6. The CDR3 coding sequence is TGTGCCAGCAGCCGAGAGGGAGGGGCAGAGACCCAGTACTTC. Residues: CASSREGGAETQYF.